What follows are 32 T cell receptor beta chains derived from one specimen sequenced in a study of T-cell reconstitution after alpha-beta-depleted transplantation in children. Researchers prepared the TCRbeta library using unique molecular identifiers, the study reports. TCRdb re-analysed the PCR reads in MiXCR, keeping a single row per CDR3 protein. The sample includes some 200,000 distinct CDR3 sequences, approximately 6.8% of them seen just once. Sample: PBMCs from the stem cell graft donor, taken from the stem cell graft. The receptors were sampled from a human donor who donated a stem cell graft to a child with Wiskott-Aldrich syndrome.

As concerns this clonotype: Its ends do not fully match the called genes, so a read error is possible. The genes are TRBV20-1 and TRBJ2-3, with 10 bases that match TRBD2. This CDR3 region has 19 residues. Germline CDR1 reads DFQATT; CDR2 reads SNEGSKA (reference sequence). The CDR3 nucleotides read TGCAGGGCTAGAGATCTACTCCTAGCGGGGGCGTCGACCACAGATACGCAGTATTTT. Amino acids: CRARDLLLAGASTTDTQYF.

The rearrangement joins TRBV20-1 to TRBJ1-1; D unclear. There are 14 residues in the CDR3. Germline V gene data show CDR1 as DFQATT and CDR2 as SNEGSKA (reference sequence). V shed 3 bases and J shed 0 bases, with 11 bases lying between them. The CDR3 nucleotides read TGCAGTGCTAGCTTGTCGGACCTGAACACTGAAGCTTTCTTT. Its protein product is CSASLSDLNTEAFF.

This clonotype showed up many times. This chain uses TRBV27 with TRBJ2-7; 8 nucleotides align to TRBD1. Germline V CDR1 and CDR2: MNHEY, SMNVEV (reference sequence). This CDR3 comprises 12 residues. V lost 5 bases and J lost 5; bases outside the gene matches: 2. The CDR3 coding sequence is TGTGCCAGCAGTACGGACAGGGACGAGCAGTACTTC. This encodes CASSTDRDEQYF.

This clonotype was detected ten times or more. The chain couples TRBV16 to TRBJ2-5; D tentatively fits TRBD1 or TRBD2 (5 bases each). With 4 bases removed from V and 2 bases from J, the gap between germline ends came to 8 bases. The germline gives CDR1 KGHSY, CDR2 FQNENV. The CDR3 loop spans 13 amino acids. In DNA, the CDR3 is TGTGCCAGCAGCCGGGACGATCAAGAGACCCAGTACTTC. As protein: CASSRDDQETQYF.

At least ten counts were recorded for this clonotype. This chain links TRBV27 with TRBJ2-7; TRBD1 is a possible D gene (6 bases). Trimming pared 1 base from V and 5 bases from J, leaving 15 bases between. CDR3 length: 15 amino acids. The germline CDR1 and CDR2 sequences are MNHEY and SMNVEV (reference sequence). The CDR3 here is CASSLLQGAKNEQYF. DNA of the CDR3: TGTGCCAGCAGTTTATTACAGGGCGCTAAGAACGAGCAGTACTTC.

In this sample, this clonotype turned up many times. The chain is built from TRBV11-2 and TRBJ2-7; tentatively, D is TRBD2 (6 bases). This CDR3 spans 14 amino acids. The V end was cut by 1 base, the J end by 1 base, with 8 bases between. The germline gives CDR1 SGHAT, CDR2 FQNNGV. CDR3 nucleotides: TGTGCCAGCAGCTTAGCAGGGACTTCCTACGAGCAGTACTTC. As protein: CASSLAGTSYEQYF.

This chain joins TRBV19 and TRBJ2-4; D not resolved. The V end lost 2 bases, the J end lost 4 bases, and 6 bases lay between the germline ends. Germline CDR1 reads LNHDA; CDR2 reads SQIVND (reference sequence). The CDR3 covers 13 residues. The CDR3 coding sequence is TGTGCCAGTAGTATAATAGGGAAAAACATTCAGTACTTC. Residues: CASSIIGKNIQYF.

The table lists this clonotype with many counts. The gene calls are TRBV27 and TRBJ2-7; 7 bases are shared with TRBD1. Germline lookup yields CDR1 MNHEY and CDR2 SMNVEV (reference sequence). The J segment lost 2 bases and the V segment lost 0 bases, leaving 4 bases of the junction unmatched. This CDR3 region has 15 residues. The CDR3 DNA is TGTGCCAGCAGTTTATCCTACAGGGGAACCTACGAGCAGTACTTC. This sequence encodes CASSLSYRGTYEQYF.

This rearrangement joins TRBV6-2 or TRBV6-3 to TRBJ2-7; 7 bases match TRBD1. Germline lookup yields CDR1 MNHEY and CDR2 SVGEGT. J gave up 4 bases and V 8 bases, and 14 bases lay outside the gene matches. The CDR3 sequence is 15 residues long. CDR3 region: CASGKIPTGLYEQYF. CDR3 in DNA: TGTGCCAGCGGGAAGATTCCGACAGGGCTATACGAGCAGTACTTC.

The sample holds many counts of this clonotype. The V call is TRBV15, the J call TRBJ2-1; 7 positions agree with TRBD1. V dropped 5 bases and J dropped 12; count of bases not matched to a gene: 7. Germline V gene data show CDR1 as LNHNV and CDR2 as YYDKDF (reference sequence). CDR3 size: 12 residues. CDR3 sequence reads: CATSQDRALQFF. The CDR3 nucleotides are TGTGCCACCAGCCAAGACAGGGCTTTGCAGTTCTTC.

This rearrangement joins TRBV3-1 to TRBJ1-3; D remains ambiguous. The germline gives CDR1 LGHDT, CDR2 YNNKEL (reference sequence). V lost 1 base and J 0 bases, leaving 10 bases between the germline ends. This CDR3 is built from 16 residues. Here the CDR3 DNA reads TGTGCCAGCAGCCAAGTTCCGGGAGACTCTGGAAACACCATATATTTT. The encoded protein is CASSQVPGDSGNTIYF.

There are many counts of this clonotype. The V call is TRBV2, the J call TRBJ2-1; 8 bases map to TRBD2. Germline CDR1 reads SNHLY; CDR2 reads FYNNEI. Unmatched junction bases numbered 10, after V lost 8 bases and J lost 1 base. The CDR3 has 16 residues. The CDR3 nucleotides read TGTGCCAGCCCCTCGAGCGGGAGAGTTTCCTACAATGAGCAGTTCTTC. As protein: CASPSSGRVSYNEQFF. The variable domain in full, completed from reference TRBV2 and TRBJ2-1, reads EPEVTQTPSHQVTQMGQEVILRCVPISNHLYFYWYRQILGQKVEFLVSFYNNEISEKSEIFDDQFSVERPDGSNFTLKIRSTKLEDSAMYFCASPSSGRVSYNEQFFGPGTRLTVL.

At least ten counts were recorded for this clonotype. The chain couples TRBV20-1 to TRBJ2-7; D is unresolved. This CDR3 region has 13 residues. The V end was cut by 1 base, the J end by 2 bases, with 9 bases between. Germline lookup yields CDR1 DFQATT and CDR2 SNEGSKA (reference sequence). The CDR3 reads CSARVASAYEQYF. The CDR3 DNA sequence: TGCAGTGCTAGAGTCGCGTCCGCCTACGAGCAGTACTTC.

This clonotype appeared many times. CDR3 sequence (DNA): TGTGCCATCAGTGGGGTAGCGCCTGTGGATGAGCAGTTCTTC. Protein: CAISGVAPVDEQFF. The rearrangement links TRBV10-3 to TRBJ2-1; weak D call: TRBD2 (5 bases). The ends were cut back, 4 bases at V and 8 bases at J, with 15 bases in the middle. Germline V gives CDR1 ENHRY, CDR2 SYGVKD. There are 14 residues in the CDR3.

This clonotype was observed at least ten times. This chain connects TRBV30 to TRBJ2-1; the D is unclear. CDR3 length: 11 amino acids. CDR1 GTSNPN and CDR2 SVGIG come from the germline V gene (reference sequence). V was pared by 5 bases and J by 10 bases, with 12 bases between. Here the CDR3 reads CAWGQIWEQFF. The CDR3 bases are TGTGCCTGGGGTCAGATTTGGGAGCAGTTCTTC.

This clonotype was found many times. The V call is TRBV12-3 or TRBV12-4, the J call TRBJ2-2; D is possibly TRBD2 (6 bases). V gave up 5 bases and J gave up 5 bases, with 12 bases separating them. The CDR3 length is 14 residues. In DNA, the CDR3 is TGTGCCAGCAGTCTCCGGGACTCTACCGGGGAGCTGTTTTTT. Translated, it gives CASSLRDSTGELFF.

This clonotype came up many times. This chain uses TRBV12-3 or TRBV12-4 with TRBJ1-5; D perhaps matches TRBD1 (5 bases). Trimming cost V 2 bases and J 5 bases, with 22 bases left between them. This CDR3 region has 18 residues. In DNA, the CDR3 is TGTGCCAGCAGTTTACGGTTGGGGGTGAACAGGTTTGATCAGCCCCAGCATTTT. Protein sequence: CASSLRLGVNRFDQPQHF.

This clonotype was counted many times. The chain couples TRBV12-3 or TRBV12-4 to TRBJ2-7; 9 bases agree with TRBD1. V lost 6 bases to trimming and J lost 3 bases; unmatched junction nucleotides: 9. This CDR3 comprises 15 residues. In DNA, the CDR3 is TGTGCCAGCAGCAAGACCGGGACAGGGCACTACGAGCAGTACTTC. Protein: CASSKTGTGHYEQYF.

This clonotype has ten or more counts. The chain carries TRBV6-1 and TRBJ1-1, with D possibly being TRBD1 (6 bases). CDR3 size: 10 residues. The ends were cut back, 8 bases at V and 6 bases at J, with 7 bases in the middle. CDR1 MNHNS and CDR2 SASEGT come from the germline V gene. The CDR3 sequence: CASGGAEAFF. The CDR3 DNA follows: TGTGCCAGCGGGGGCGCTGAAGCTTTCTTT.

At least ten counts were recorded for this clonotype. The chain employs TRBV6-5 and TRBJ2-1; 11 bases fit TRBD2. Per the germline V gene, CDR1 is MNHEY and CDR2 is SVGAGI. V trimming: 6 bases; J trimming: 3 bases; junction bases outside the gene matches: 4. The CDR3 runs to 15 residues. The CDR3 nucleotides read TGTGCCAGCAGGTTAGCGGGGGGGATCTACAATGAGCAGTTCTTC. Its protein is CASRLAGGIYNEQFF.

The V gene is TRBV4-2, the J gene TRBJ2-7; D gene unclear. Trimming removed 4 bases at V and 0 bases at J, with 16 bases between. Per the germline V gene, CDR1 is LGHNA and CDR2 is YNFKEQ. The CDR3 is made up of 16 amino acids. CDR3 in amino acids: CASSPGHSLFSYEQYF. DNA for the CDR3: TGTGCCAGCAGCCCCGGGCACAGCTTATTCTCCTACGAGCAGTACTTC.

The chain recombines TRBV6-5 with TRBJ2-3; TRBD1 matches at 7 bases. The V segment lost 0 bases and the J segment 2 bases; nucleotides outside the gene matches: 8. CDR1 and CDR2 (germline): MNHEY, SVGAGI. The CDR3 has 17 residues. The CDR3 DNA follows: TGTGCCAGCAGTTACTCAATTCCCGGGACAGCCACAGATACGCAGTATTTT. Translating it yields CASSYSIPGTATDTQYF.

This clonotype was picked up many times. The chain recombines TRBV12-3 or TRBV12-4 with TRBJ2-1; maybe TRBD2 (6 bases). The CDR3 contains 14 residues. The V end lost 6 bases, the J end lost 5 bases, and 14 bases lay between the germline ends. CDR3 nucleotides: TGTGCCAGCAGCCCCGGGAGCGCGAACAATGAGCAGTTCTTC. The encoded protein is CASSPGSANNEQFF.

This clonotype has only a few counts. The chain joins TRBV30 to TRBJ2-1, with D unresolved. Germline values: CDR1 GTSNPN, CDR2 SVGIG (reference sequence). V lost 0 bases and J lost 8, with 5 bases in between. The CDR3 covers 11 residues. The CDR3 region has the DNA TGTGCCTGGAGTGTAATTTATGAGCAGTTCTTC. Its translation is CAWSVIYEQFF.

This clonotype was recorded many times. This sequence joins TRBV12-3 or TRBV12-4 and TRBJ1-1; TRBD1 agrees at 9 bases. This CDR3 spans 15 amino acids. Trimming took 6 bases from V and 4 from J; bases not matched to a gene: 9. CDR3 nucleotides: TGTGCCAGCAGGGAGACAGGGGGTTACGGCACTGAAGCTTTCTTT. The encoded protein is CASRETGGYGTEAFF.

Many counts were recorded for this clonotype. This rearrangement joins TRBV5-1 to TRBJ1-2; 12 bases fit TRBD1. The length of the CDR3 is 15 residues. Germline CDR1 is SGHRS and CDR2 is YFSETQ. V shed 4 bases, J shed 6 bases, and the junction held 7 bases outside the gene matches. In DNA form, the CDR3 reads TGCGCCAGCAGCATATCCGGGACAGGGGGCAATGGCTACACCTTC. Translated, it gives CASSISGTGGNGYTF.

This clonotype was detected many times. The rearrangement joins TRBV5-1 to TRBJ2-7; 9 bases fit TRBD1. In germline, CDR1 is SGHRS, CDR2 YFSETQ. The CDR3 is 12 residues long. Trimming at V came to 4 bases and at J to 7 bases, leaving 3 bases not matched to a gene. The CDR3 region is CASSRGQGEQYF. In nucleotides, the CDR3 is TGCGCCAGCAGCCGAGGACAGGGGGAGCAGTACTTC.

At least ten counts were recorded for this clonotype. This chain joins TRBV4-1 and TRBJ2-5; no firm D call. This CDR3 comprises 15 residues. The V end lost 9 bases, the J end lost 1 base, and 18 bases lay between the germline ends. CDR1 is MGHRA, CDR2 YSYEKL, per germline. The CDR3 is CASRALWNSQETQYF. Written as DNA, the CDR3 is TGCGCCAGTCGCGCCTTGTGGAACAGCCAAGAGACCCAGTACTTC.

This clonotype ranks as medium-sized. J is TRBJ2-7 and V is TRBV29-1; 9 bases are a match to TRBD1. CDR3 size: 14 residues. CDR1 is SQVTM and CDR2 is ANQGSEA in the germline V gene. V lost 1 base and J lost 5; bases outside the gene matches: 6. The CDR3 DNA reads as TGCAGCGTTGAAGGGACAGGGGCTACCCACGAGCAGTACTTC. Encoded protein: CSVEGTGATHEQYF.

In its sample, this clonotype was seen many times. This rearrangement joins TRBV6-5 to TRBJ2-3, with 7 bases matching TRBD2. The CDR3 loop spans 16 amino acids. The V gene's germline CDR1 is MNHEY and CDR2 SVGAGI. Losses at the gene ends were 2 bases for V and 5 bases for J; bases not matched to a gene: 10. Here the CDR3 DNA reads TGTGCCAGCAGTTACCTCGCTAGCGGTTACGTAGATACGCAGTATTTT. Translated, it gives CASSYLASGYVDTQYF.

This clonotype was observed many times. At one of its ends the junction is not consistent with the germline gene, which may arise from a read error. The CDR3 region has the DNA TGTGCCAGCAGCCAAGATAAGACGGAGCATTTCTTC. Translating it yields CASSQDKTEHFF. V is TRBV4-2 and J is TRBJ2-1, with D hard to call. The CDR3 covers 12 residues. Germline CDR1 reads LGHNA; CDR2 reads YNFKEQ.

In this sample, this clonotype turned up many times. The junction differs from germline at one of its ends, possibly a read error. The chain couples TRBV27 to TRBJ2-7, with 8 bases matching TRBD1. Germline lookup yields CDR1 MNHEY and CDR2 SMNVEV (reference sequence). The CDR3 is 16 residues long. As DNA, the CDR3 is TGTGCCAGCAGCCCCGACCTGACAGGGGTAACGTACGAGCAGTGCTTC. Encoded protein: CASSPDLTGVTYEQCF.